The present TCR beta chain was sequenced within a study of shared clonotypes between healthy human individuals. Study background: The study used three CD4 naive, three CD4 memory, two CD8 naive and one CD8 memory plate per donor. Study-level findings and limits: The donor pool, a small one, limited the genetic and exposure-history diversity represented.

Turning to this clone: Antigen specificity is unknown.

Germline values: CDR1 SGDLS, CDR2 YYNGEE. V trimming: 4 bases; J trimming: 4 bases; junction bases outside the gene matches: 6. This CDR3 region has 15 residues. The naive CD8 fraction comprised CD45RO-negative cells positively selected for CCR7 and excluded terminally differentiated effector memory CD45RA+ cells. Each donor was a Caucasian adult residing in Nashville, Tennessee. The deep-level immunoSEQ assay was used. Here immunoSEQ multiplex PCR was the method, and the copy in TCRdb shows in-frame clones only, minus some. The table lists some 2 million clones, around 96% of them singletons. The V and J genes are TRBV9 and TRBJ2-5; 11 nucleotides align to TRBD2. This sequence was found in a man aged 18 to 35 in good health. The sequencing sample was made of naive CD8+ T cells sorted from blood. The CDR3 DNA sequence: TGTGCCAGCAGCCCAAGCGGGACTAGCGGAGAGACCCAGTACTTC. Residues: CASSPSGTSGETQYF. Full variable domain (outside the CDR3, taken from reference TRBV9 and TRBJ2-5): DSGVTQTPKHLITATGQRVTLRCSPRSGDLSVYWYQQSLDQGLQFLIQYYNGEERAKGNILERFSAQQFPDLHSELNLSSLELGDSALYFCASSPSGTSGETQYFGPGTRLLVL.